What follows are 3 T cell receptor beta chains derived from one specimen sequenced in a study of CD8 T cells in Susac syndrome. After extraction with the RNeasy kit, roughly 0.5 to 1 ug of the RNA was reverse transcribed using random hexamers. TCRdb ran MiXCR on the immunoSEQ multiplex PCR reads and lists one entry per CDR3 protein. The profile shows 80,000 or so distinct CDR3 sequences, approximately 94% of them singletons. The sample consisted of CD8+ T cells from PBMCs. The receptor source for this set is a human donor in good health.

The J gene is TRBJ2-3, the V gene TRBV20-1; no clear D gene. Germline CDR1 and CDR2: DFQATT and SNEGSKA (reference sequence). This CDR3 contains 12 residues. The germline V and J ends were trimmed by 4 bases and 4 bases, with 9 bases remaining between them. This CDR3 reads CSATPSPDTQYF. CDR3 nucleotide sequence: TGCAGTGCTACCCCGTCCCCAGATACGCAGTATTTT.

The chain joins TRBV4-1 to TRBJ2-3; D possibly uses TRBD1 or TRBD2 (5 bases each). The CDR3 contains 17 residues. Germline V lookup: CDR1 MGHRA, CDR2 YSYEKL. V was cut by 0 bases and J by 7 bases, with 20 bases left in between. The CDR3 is CASSQDQLGVAVYTQYF. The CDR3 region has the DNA TGCGCCAGCAGCCAAGACCAGTTGGGGGTAGCAGTTTATACGCAGTATTTT.

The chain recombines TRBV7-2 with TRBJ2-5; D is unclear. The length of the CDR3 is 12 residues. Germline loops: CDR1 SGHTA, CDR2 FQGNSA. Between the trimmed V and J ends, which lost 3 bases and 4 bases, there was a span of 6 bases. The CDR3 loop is CASSFPGETQYF. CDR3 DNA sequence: TGTGCCAGCAGCTTCCCGGGAGAGACCCAGTACTTC.